Here is one TCR beta chain with its context. Antigen: not known. The record originates from a study of T cell repertoires in cytomegalovirus infection. TCRdb passed the reads through MiXCR, listing each CDR3 protein once. Here the sample spans more than 75,000 distinct CDR3 sequences, approximately 30% being singletons. This CDR3 is built from 17 residues. Germline V gene data show CDR1 as LGHDT and CDR2 as YNNKEL (reference sequence). V lost 0 bases and J 1 base, leaving 15 bases between the germline ends. The specimen was CD8+ T cells from cultured PBMCs, collected from culture after CMV antigen stimulation. This TCR derives from a human donor in good health (CMV status not recorded). Some clones in this sample may be carry-over from other donors' samples. This chain connects TRBV3-1 to TRBJ1-1; a possible D gene is TRBD1 (5 bases). The CDR3 sequence is CASSQELGVGRNTEAFF. CDR3 bases: TGTGCCAGCAGCCAAGAGCTGGGGGTCGGGAGGAACACTGAAGCTTTCTTT. The full variable domain, rest sourced from reference TRBV3-1 and TRBJ1-1, is DTAVSQTPKYLVTQMGNDKSIKCEQNLGHDTMYWYKQDSKKFLKIMFSYNNKELIINETVPNRFSPKSPDKAHLNLHINSLELGDSAVYFCASSQELGVGRNTEAFFGQGTRLTVV.